The T cell receptor beta chain described here comes from a study of shared clonotypes between healthy human individuals. Sequencing was performed with immunoSEQ multiplex PCR; in TCRdb, only in-frame clones are kept and a portion is missing. Among about 670,000 clones listed, about two thirds were seen once. This sequence was found in a woman in her twenties or thirties in good health. The sample was memory CD4+ T cells sorted from blood. Subset of the sample: CD45RA-negative fraction.

The CDR3 here is CASRFPRGSSGNTIYF. In DNA form, the CDR3 reads TGTGCAAGTCGCTTCCCCAGGGGGTCGTCTGGAAACACCATATATTTT. The rearrangement links TRBV12-2 to TRBJ1-3; no check of the table's D call, TRBD1, against the DNA was made. TRBV12-2 is termed a pseudogene. The CDR3 runs 16 residues.